This T cell receptor (beta chain) was identified in a study of esophageal squamous cell carcinoma under preoperative chemotherapy. MiXCR, applied by TCRdb to the PCR reads, yields one record per CDR3 protein. The sample lists tens of thousands of distinct CDR3 sequences, roughly 52% seen once, with approximately 12% in the top ten. This clonotype was seen ten or more times. The CDR3 contains 13 residues. Germline V gene sequence: CDR1 MNHEY, CDR2 SVGAGI. Trimming left V 5 bases short and J 4 bases short, with 10 bases between. Time point here: before preoperative PTX-NDP chemotherapy. V and J are TRBV6-5 and TRBJ2-3; D gene ambiguous. This clonotype was obtained from a human donor with esophageal squamous cell carcinoma. The donor label of this sample is uncertain. This sample was obtained from a patient given preoperative chemotherapy. In DNA form, the CDR3 reads TGTGCCAGCAGTCCCCCGGCAGCAGATACGCAGTATTTT. This sequence encodes CASSPPAADTQYF.